The clone carrying this TCR beta chain was picked up many times. Its matching antigen is unknown. The source of the sample is a study of T-cell reconstitution after alpha-beta-depleted transplantation in children. Whole-study results and caveats: Day-60 TCRbeta diversity that was high in some patients was derived from surviving recipient T cells and thymic progenitors. One year post-transplant, T-cell counts and diversity were largely derived from T cells produced anew. Reportedly, alpha-beta T cells present about two months post-transplant originated from several hundred expanded clones of graft origin.

Unique molecular identifiers were built into the TCRbeta library. TCRdb analysed the PCR reads with MiXCR anew, one entry per CDR3 protein. Seen here are 600,000 or so distinct CDR3 sequences, more than 20% observed once, and the top ten hold 11% to 15%. The sequence derives from a boy under three years old who had a stem cell transplant for acute myeloid leukemia, so the T cells may come from the graft donor. The sample in question was PBMCs, mostly from graft donor cells, obtained 360 days after TCRalphabeta/CD19-depleted stem cell transplant.

CDR3 sequence reads: CSVQHRVTYNEQFF. In DNA, the CDR3 is TGCAGCGTGCAGCACAGGGTTACCTACAATGAGCAGTTCTTC. This chain connects TRBV29-1 to TRBJ2-1, with D tentatively TRBD1 (6 bases). CDR1 is SQVTM, CDR2 ANQGSEA, per germline. The CDR3 spans 14 residues. V lost 6 bases and J 2 bases, leaving 14 bases between the germline ends.